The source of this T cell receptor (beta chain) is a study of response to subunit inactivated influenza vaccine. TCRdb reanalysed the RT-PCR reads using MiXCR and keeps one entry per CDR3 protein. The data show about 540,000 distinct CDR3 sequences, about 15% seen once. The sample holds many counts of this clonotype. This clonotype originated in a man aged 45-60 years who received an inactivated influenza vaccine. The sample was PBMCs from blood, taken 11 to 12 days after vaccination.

The CDR3 region has the DNA TGCAGCGTACGGGCTGGGGGCCCCACAGATACGCAGTATTTT. It is translated as CSVRAGGPTDTQYF. V gene TRBV29-1 combines with J gene TRBJ2-3, with D tentatively TRBD1 (6 bases). V was cut by 6 bases and J by 2 bases, with 15 bases left in between. CDR3 length equals 14 residues. Germline V lookup: CDR1 SQVTM, CDR2 ANQGSEA.